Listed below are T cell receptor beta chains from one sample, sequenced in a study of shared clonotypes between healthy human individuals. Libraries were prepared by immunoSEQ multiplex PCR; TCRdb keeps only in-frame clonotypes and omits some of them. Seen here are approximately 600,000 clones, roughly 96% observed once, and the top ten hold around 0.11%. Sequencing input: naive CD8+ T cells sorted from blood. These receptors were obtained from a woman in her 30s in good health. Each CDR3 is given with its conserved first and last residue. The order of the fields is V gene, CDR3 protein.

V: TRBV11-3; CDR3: CASSLETDYEQYF
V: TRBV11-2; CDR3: CASSYPTGGHEQYF
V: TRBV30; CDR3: CAWSVVERYEQYF
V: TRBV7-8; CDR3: CASSLGRDVNREQYF
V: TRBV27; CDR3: CASRTGGTEAFF
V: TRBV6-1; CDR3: CASSGGQGNTIYF
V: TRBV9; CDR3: CASSGQGNTEAFF
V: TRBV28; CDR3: CASSFLQGGGEQYF
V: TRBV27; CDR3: CASSLNGAWGYTF
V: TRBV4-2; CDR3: CASSQDYPDYNSPLHF
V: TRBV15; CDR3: CATSRPLGTINSPLHF
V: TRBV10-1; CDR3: CASSESLNTEAFF
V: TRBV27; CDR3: CASSLRQGGAYEQYF
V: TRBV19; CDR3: CASSRDIYYEQYF
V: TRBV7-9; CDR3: CASSSTGTGGHGELFF
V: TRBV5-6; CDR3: CASSFGQSGNTIYF
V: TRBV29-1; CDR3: CSATPGTANTEAFF
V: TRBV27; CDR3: CASRTAWGMDYEQYF
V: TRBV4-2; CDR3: CASSQVTSTDTQYF
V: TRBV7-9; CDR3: CASSSDYQETQYF
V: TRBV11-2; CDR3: CASSSIGYEQYF
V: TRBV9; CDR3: CASSGQGYTF
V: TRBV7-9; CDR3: CASSLSGGNQPQHF
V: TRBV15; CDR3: CATSRRFDRASTDTQYF
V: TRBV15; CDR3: CATSSGISNTEAFF
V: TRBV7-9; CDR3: CASSLRQGAEQYF
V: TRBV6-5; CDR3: CASSGSGGWNEQFF
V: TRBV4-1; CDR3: CASSPGTGYGNEQFF
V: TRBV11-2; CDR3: CASSPTGGVYGYTF
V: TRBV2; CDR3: CASNGLAGGETQYF
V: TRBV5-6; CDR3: CASGISGSGEQYF
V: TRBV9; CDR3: CASSPREGSDEQFF
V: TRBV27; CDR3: CASSFGGPRTGELFF
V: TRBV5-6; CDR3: CASSLADTGELFF
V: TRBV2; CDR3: CASSGVGGGPTYEQYF
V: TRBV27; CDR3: CASSLWTSGSQTQYF
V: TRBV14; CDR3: CASSQVAILNTEAFF
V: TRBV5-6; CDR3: CASSLPSGRTEYF
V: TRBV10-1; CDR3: CASSLDLSEQFF
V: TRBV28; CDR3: CASSEQGGGYEQYF
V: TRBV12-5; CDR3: CASGFQKPDRPNTGELFF
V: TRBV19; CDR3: CASSIARGSYNEQFF
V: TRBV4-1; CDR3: CASSPRASGRAMETQYF
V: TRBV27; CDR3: CASSLGGSSYEQYF
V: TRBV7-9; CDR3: CASSKTVVGEQYF
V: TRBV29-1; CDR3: CSLRTVEGYTF
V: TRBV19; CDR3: CASAEGLLRSSYNEQFF
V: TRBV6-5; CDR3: CASSVRLAAGEQYF
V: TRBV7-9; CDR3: CASSLVGRANEQFF
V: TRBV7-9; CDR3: CASSAPTDSSYEQYF
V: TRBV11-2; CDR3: CASSGQDGGYGYTF
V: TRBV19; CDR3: CASSMSTSYEQYF
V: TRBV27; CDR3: CASYSYAVSSYEQYF
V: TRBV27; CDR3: CASSLSSGQGYNEQFF
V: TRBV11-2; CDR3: CASSPGVTYEQYF
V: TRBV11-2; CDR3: CASSLDGQGILDTQYF